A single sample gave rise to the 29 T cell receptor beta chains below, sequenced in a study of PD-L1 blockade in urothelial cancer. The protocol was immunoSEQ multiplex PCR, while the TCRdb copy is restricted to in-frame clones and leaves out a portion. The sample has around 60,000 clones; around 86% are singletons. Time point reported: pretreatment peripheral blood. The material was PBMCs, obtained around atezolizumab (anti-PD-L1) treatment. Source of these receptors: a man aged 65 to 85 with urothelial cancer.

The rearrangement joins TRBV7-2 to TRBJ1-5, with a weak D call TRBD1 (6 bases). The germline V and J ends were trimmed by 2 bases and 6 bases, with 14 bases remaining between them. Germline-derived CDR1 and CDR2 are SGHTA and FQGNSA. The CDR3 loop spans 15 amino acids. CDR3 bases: TGTGCCAGCAGCTTACTTGGCAGGGGTGTTCAGCCCCAGCATTTT. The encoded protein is CASSLLGRGVQPQHF.

CDR3 in amino acids: CASSPVGGSNQPQHF. The CDR3 DNA reads TGTGCCAGCAGCCCAGTCGGCGGGTCCAATCAGCCCCAGCATTTT. J is TRBJ1-5 and V is TRBV7-2; D gene unclear. V shed 5 bases and J shed 3 bases, with 14 bases lying between them. Germline CDR1 is SGHTA and CDR2 is FQGNSA. The CDR3 has 15 residues. Drawing the rest from reference TRBV7-2 and TRBJ1-5, the complete variable domain is GAGVSQSPSNKVTEKGKDVELRCDPISGHTALYWYRQSLGQGLEFLIYFQGNSAPDKSGLPSDRFSAERTGGSVSTLTIQRTQQEDSAVYLCASSPVGGSNQPQHFGDGTRLSIL.

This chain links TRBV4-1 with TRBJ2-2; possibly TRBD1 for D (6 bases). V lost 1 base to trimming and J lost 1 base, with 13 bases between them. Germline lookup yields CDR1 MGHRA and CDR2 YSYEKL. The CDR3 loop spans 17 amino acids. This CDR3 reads CASSQGMDSENTGELFF. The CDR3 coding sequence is TGCGCCAGCAGCCAAGGTATGGACAGCGAGAACACCGGGGAGCTGTTTTTT.

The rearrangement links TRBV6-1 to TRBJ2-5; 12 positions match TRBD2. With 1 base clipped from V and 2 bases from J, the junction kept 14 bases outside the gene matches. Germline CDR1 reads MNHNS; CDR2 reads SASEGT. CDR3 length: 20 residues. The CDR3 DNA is TGTGCCAGCAGTGAAGTTGTAGGGCTAGCGGGAGGGGGACCTCAAGAGACCCAGTACTTC. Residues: CASSEVVGLAGGGPQETQYF.

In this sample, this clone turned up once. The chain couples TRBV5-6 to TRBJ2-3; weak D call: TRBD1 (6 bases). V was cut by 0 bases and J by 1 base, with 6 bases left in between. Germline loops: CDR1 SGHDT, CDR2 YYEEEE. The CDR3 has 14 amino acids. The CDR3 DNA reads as TGTGCCAGCAGCTTGGACAGGGGCACAGATACGCAGTATTTT. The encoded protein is CASSLDRGTDTQYF.

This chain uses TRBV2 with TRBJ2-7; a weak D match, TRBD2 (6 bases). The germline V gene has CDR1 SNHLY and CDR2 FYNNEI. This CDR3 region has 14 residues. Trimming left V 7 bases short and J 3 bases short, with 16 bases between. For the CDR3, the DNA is TGTGCCAGCACTGCGACGGAGGGGCTCTACGAGCAGTACTTC. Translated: CASTATEGLYEQYF.

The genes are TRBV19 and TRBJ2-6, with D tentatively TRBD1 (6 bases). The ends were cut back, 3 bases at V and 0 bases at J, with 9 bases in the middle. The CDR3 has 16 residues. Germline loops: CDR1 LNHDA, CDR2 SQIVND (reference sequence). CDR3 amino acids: CASSIQGGSGANVLTF. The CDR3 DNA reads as TGTGCCAGTAGTATCCAAGGGGGCTCTGGGGCCAACGTCCTGACTTTC.

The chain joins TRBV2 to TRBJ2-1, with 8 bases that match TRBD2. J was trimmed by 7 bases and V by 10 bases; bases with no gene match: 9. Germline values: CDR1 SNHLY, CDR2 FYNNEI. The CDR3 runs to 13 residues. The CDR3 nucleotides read TGTGCCATCCTAGGACTAGCTAAAAATGAGCAGTTCTTC. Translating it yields CAILGLAKNEQFF.

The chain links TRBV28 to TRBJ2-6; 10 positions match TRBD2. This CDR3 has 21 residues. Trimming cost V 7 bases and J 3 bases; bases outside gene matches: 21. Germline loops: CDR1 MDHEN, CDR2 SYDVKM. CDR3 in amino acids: CASTSSGRASKPYLGANVLTF. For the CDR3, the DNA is TGTGCCAGCACCTCGAGCGGGAGGGCCTCAAAACCCTACCTTGGGGCCAACGTCCTGACTTTC.

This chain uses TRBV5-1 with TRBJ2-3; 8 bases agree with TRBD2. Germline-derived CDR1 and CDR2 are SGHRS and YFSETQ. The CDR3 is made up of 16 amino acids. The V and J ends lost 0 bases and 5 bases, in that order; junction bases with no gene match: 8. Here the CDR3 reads CASSLGAAGGLDTQYF. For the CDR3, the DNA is TGCGCCAGCAGCTTGGGGGCCGCGGGAGGTTTAGATACGCAGTATTTT.

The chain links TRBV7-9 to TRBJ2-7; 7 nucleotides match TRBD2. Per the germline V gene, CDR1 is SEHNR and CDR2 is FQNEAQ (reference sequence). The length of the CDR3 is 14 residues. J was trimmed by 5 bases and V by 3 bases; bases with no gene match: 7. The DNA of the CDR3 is TGTGCCAGCAGCTTCGGCGCTAGCGGCAACGAGCAGTACTTC. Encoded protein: CASSFGASGNEQYF.

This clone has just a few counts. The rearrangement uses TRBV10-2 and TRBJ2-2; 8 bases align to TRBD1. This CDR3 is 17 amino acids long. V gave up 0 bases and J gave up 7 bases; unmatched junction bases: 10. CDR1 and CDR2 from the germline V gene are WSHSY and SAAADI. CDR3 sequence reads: CASSESRRQGAYGELFF. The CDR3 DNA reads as TGCGCCAGCAGTGAGTCGAGAAGGCAGGGGGCTTACGGGGAGCTGTTTTTT.

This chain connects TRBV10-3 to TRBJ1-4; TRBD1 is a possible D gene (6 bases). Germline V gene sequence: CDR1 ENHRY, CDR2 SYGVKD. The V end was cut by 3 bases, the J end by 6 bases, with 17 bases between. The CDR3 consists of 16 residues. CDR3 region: CAISEFEGGVDEKLFF. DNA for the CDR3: TGTGCCATCAGTGAATTTGAGGGGGGGGTGGATGAAAAACTGTTTTTT.

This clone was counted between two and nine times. The CDR3 sequence: CASSDGQIQETQYF. CDR3 bases: TGCGCCAGCAGCGACGGACAGATCCAAGAGACCCAGTACTTC. The chain recombines TRBV5-1 with TRBJ2-5, with a possible D match to TRBD1 (6 bases). Germline loops: CDR1 SGHRS, CDR2 YFSETQ. Trimming cost V 4 bases and J 1 base, with 11 bases left between them. The CDR3 has 14 amino acids.

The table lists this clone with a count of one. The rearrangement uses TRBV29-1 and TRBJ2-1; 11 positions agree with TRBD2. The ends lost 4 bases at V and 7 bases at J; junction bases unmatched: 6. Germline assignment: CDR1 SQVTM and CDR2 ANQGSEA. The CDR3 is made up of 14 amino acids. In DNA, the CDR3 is TGCAGCGTTGTTTTACTAGCGGGAGTGAATGAGCAGTTCTTC. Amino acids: CSVVLLAGVNEQFF.

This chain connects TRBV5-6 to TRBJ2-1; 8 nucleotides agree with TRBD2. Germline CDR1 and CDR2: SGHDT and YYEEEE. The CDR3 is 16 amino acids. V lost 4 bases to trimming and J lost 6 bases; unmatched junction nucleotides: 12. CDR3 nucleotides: TGTGCCAGCAGCCCCCCGAGCGGGAGTCAAGGCAATGAGCAGTTCTTC. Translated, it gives CASSPPSGSQGNEQFF.

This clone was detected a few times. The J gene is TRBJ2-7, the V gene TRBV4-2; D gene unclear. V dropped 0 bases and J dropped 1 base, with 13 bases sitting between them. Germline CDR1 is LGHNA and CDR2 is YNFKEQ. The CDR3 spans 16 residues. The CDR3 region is CASSQDSFSGSYEQYF. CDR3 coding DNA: TGTGCCAGCAGCCAAGATTCCTTCTCCGGGTCCTACGAGCAGTACTTC.

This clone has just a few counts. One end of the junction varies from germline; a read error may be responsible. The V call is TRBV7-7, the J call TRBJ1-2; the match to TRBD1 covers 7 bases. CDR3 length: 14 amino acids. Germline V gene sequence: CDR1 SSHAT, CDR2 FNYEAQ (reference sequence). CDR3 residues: CASTPLQGTYGYTF. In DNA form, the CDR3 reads TGTGCTAGCACCCCTTTACAGGGGACATATGGCTACACCTTC.

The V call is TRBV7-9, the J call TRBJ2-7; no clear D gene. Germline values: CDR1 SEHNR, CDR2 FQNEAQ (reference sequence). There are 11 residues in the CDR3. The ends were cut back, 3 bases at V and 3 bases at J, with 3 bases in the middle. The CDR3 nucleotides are TGTGCCAGCAGCTTTAACTACGAGCAGTACTTC. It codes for CASSFNYEQYF. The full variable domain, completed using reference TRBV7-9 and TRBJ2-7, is DTGVSQNPRHKITKRGQNVTFRCDPISEHNRLYWYRQTLGQGPEFLTYFQNEAQLEKSRLLSDRFSAERPKGSFSTLEIQRTEQGDSAMYLCASSFNYEQYFGPGTRLTVT.

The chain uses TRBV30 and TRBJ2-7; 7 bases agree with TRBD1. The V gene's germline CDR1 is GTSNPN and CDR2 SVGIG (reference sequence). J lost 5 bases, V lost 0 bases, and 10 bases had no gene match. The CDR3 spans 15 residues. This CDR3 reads CAWSVLPGGEDEQYF. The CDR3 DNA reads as TGTGCCTGGAGTGTACTCCCAGGGGGAGAGGACGAGCAGTACTTC.

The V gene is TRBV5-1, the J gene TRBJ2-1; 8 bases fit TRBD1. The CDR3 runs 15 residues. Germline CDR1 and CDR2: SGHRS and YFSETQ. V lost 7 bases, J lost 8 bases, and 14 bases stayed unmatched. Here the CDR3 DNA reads TGCGCCAGCTCGCCAGGGGGCGCGAGAGTCGATGAGCAGTTCTTC. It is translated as CASSPGGARVDEQFF. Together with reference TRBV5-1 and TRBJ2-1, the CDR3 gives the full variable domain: KAGVTQTPRYLIKTRGQQVTLSCSPISGHRSVSWYQQTPGQGLQFLFEYFSETQRNKGNFPGRFSGRQFSNSRSEMNVSTLELGDSALYLCASSPGGARVDEQFFGPGTRLTVL.

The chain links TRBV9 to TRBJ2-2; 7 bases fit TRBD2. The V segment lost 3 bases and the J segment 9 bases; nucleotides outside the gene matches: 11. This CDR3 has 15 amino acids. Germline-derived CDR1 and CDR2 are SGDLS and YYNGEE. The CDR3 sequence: CASSGGTTFGRELFF. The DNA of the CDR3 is TGTGCCAGCAGCGGAGGGACTACATTCGGCAGGGAGCTGTTTTTT.

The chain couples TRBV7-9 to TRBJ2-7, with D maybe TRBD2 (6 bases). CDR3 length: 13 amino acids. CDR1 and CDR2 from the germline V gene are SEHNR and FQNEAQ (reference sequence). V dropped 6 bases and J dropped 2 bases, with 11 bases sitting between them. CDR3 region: CASRGTVPYEQYF. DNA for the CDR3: TGTGCCAGCAGGGGGACTGTACCCTACGAGCAGTACTTC.

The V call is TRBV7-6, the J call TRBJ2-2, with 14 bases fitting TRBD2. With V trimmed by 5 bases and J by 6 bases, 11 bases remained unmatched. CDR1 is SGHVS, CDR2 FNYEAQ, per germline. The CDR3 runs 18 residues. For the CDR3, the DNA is TGTGCCAGCAGCGGGGGACTAGCGGGAGAGGTGGGACCCGGGGAGCTGTTTTTT. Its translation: CASSGGLAGEVGPGELFF.

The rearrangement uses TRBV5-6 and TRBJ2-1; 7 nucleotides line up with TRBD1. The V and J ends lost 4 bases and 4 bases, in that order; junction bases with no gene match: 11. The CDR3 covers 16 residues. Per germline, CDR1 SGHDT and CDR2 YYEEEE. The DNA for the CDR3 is TGTGCCAGCAGCACCCTACGGGACAGTTTATACAATGAGCAGTTCTTC. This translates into CASSTLRDSLYNEQFF.

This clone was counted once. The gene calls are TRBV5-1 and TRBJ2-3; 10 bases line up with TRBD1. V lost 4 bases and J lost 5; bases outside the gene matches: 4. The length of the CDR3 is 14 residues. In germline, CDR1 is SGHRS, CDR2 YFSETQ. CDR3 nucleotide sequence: TGCGCCAGCAGCCCGGGACAGGGGAGAGATACGCAGTATTTT. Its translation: CASSPGQGRDTQYF.

The CDR3: CASSSGTSGSYEQYF. The CDR3 DNA reads TGTGCCAGCTCCTCGGGGACTAGCGGTTCCTACGAGCAGTACTTC. The gene calls are TRBV18 and TRBJ2-7; 11 positions match TRBD2. The CDR3 spans 15 residues. Trimming took 6 bases from V and 1 from J; bases not matched to a gene: 5. CDR1 is KGHSH, CDR2 LQKENI, per germline.

The chain's CDR3 is CASSLPGYLYNEQFF. For the CDR3, the DNA is TGTGCCAGCAGTCTTCCGGGATATTTATACAATGAGCAGTTCTTC. The chain recombines TRBV28 with TRBJ2-1; D might be TRBD2 (5 bases). The CDR3 sequence is 15 residues long. Germline V gene lookup returns CDR1 MDHEN and CDR2 SYDVKM. V was shortened by 5 bases and J by 4 bases, with 15 bases between the two germline ends.

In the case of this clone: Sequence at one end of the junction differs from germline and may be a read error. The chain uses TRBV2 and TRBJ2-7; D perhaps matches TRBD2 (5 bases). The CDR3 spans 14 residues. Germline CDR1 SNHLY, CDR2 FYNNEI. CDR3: CASREGGGLYEQYF. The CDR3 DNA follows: TGTGCCAGCAGGGAAGGAGGAGGCCTTTACGAGCAGTACTTC.